The present T cell receptor beta chain was sequenced within a study of cytomegalovirus exposure and HLA in healthy donors. Overall study results and limits: Confirmation was obtained in vitro that a few CMV-associated chains are specific for CMV antigens.

Only in-frame clones appear in the TCRdb table, and some are missing; sequencing was by immunoSEQ multiplex PCR. The sample lists roughly 98,000 clones; roughly nine tenths were seen once. This CDR3 spans 14 amino acids. The ends lost 8 bases at V and 15 bases at J; junction bases unmatched: 14. Germline V gene data show CDR1 as MNHNY and CDR2 as SVGAGI (reference sequence). Worth noting for this clone: The antigen is not known.

This chain joins TRBV6-6 and TRBJ1-6, with 9 bases matching TRBD1. Sequencing was done on a sample of PBMCs. This TCR was recovered from a man between 18 and 29 years old in good health and CMV-seropositive. The CDR3 spells CASQSPGQGSILHF. In DNA, the CDR3 is TGTGCCAGCCAATCCCCGGGACAGGGATCAATCCTCCACTTT.